These 13 T cell receptor beta chains were all obtained from the same sample, sequenced in a study of shared T cell receptors in the human thymus. The assay was immunoSEQ multiplex PCR, and TCRdb's table has in-frame clones only and misses some. The sample includes hundreds of thousands of clones, around 87% of them seen just once. These data were likewise used in another study, on human thymus T cells.

Input material: thymocytes. The receptors stem from a boy under three years old with a congenital heart defect.

This chain uses TRBV7-2 with TRBJ2-5, with D possibly being TRBD2 (6 bases). The ends were cut back, 5 bases at V and 9 bases at J, with 13 bases in the middle. Germline V gene lookup returns CDR1 SGHTA and CDR2 FQGNSA. The CDR3 has 12 amino acids. CDR3 region: CASSPGGSAQYF. CDR3 sequence (DNA): TGTGCCAGCAGCCCCGGGGGTTCGGCCCAGTACTTC.

The chain carries TRBV18 and TRBJ2-4; TRBD2 agrees at 8 bases. This CDR3 region has 14 residues. Germline CDR1 reads KGHSH; CDR2 reads LQKENI. After removal of 4 bases from V and 7 bases from J, the junction contained 6 bases not matched to a gene. The CDR3 nucleotides read TGTGCCAGCTCACACTTGGGACTAGACAACATTCAGTACTTC. Residues: CASSHLGLDNIQYF.

This chain connects TRBV27 to TRBJ1-2, with D tentatively TRBD1 (5 bases). Trimming removed 10 bases at V and 4 bases at J, with 16 bases between. This CDR3 comprises 13 residues. Germline V CDR1 and CDR2: MNHEY, SMNVEV (reference sequence). CDR3: CATRRGGFYGYTF. CDR3 DNA sequence: TGTGCCACCAGGAGGGGAGGGTTCTATGGCTACACCTTC.

The V and J genes are TRBV11-3 and TRBJ2-2; 10 bases match TRBD2. This CDR3 has 19 amino acids. Per germline, CDR1 SGHNT and CDR2 YENEEA. The J segment lost 4 bases and the V segment lost 0 bases, leaving 11 bases of the junction unmatched. DNA of the CDR3: TGTGCCAGCAGCTTAGACTGGAGCGGGAGGGCCTCTAGCACCGGGGAGCTGTTTTTT. Its translation is CASSLDWSGRASSTGELFF.

The chain carries TRBV6-5 and TRBJ2-3; maybe TRBD1 (6 bases). This CDR3 is built from 15 residues. V lost 7 bases and J 0 bases, leaving 14 bases between the germline ends. Germline values: CDR1 MNHEY, CDR2 SVGAGI. CDR3: CASIPGQPSTDTQYF. The CDR3 DNA is TGTGCCAGCATTCCCGGACAGCCTAGCACAGATACGCAGTATTTT.

This clone appeared once. This rearrangement joins TRBV5-1 to TRBJ2-7; 11 positions agree with TRBD2. The J segment lost 5 bases and the V segment lost 3 bases, leaving 10 bases of the junction unmatched. There are 16 residues in the CDR3. The germline CDR1 and CDR2 sequences are SGHRS and YFSETQ. The CDR3 reads CASSSTTSGRRHEQYF. The CDR3 bases are TGCGCCAGCAGCTCAACCACTAGCGGGAGACGCCACGAGCAGTACTTC.

The chain employs TRBV19 and TRBJ2-5, with 7 bases that match TRBD1. The CDR3 length is 16 residues. Germline-derived CDR1 and CDR2 are LNHDA and SQIVND (reference sequence). J was trimmed by 3 bases and V by 3 bases; bases with no gene match: 10. This chain's CDR3 is CASSIIVRGGEETQYF. CDR3 nucleotide sequence: TGTGCCAGTAGTATTATAGTACGAGGGGGCGAAGAGACCCAGTACTTC.

J is TRBJ2-5 and V is TRBV11-2, with a tentative D call TRBD1 (5 bases). There are 15 residues in the CDR3. CDR1 and CDR2 (germline): SGHAT, FQNNGV. V dropped 3 bases and J dropped 4 bases, with 15 bases sitting between them. The CDR3 is CASSFCYPGSETQYF. The CDR3 DNA reads as TGTGCCAGCAGCTTTTGCTACCCAGGGTCAGAGACCCAGTACTTC.

The rearrangement joins TRBV6-5 to TRBJ1-1, with TRBD1 as a possible D gene (5 bases). The ends were cut back, 6 bases at V and 4 bases at J, with 15 bases in the middle. This CDR3 is 14 amino acids long. Germline assignment: CDR1 MNHEY and CDR2 SVGAGI. Here the CDR3 reads CASSSRGSCTEAFF. The CDR3 DNA sequence: TGTGCCAGCAGCTCCCGGGGGTCTTGCACTGAAGCTTTCTTT.

The chain recombines TRBV6-1 with TRBJ2-7, with 10 bases that match TRBD2. CDR1 and CDR2 from the germline V gene are MNHNS and SASEGT. V was clipped by 4 bases and J by 5 bases; unmatched bases: 11. The CDR3 extends over 16 amino acids. The CDR3 DNA is TGTGCCAGCAGTGGCGCCCCAGCGGGAGGGCGTCACGAGCAGTACTTC. Translation: CASSGAPAGGRHEQYF.

The chain has TRBV4-2 and TRBJ1-2; D is undetermined. This CDR3 region has 19 residues. Trimming shortened V by 1 base and J by 3 bases, and 24 bases separated the two germline ends. Germline V gives CDR1 LGHNA, CDR2 YNFKEQ. The CDR3 reads CASSQVVRVDFITHYGYTF. CDR3 DNA: TGTGCCAGCAGCCAAGTTGTTCGTGTCGACTTTATTACGCACTATGGCTACACCTTC.

This sequence joins TRBV20-1 and TRBJ1-1; D is uncertain. V was trimmed by 8 bases and J by 6 bases, leaving 13 bases between them. Germline V gene sequence: CDR1 DFQATT, CDR2 SNEGSKA (reference sequence). CDR3 size: 11 residues. The CDR3 sequence: CSLLQSSEAFF. CDR3 DNA sequence: TGCAGTCTTTTACAGTCCTCTGAAGCTTTCTTT.

CDR3 sequence reads: CASSLDRVTGELFF. CDR3 nucleotides: TGTGCCAGCAGCTTAGATCGGGTAACCGGGGAGCTGTTTTTT. This chain uses TRBV11-2 with TRBJ2-2; D ambiguous. V was trimmed by 0 bases and J by 5 bases, leaving 7 bases between them. Germline V gives CDR1 SGHAT, CDR2 FQNNGV. This CDR3 region has 14 residues. The full variable domain, in which reference TRBV11-2 and TRBJ2-2 provide the parts outside the CDR3, is EAGVAQSPRYKIIEKRQSVAFWCNPISGHATLYWYQQILGQGPKLLIQFQNNGVVDDSQLPKDRFSAERLKGVDSTLKIQPAKLEDSAVYLCASSLDRVTGELFFGEGSRLTVL.